These 8 T cell receptor beta chains came from one sample sequenced in a study of T cells after posttransplantation cyclophosphamide. Using immunoSEQ multiplex PCR, the repertoire was profiled, and TCRdb retains in-frame clones only, with some absent. The sample is made up of over 25,000 clones, none counted only once. Sequencing was done on a sample of PBMCs. Every receptor here comes from a woman aged 25 to 39 in good health and a related stem cell transplant donor.

In this sample, this clone turned up many times. The chain employs TRBV9 and TRBJ1-4; 9 nucleotides agree with TRBD1. Germline V gene lookup returns CDR1 SGDLS and CDR2 YYNGEE. J was trimmed by 8 bases and V by 4 bases; bases with no gene match: 6. The CDR3 has 14 amino acids. In nucleotides, the CDR3 is TGTGCCAGCAGCAAACAGGGGGCTGGAGAAAAACTGTTTTTT. Translating it yields CASSKQGAGEKLFF.

This clone was seen many times. Here the CDR3 DNA reads TGCGCCAGCAGCCCCGGGGGTTCCCACTCCTACAATGAGCAGTTCTTC. It specifies CASSPGGSHSYNEQFF. The V call is TRBV5-1, the J call TRBJ2-1; tentatively, D is TRBD2 (6 bases). Trimming took off 4 bases at V and 0 bases at J, with 14 bases between the two ends. The CDR3 runs 16 residues. Germline values: CDR1 SGHRS, CDR2 YFSETQ.

This clone was recorded at least ten times. The CDR3 DNA reads as TGTGCCAGCAGCTCTCGGGGGGGCGGCTACGAGCAGTACTTC. This gives the protein CASSSRGGGYEQYF. The rearrangement links TRBV7-2 to TRBJ2-7; 8 bases map to TRBD2. Germline lookup yields CDR1 SGHTA and CDR2 FQGNSA. V shed 4 bases and J 3 bases; nucleotides not matched to a gene: 5. CDR3 length: 14 amino acids.

This clone was found many times. The chain is built from TRBV14 and TRBJ2-4; D might be TRBD1 (6 bases). Germline loops: CDR1 SGHDN, CDR2 FVKESK. Deletions cut 1 base from V and 13 bases from J, with 8 bases between. The CDR3 runs 11 residues. The CDR3 bases are TGTGCCAGCAGCCAAGCTGGGACACAGTACTTC. Translation gives CASSQAGTQYF.

This clone was observed at least ten times. This sequence joins TRBV7-9 and TRBJ2-2; no clear D. This CDR3 has 17 residues. CDR1 and CDR2 (germline): SEHNR, FQNEAQ (reference sequence). In DNA, the CDR3 is TGTGCAAGTCGCTTAGTTTCAGAGACTGTGAACACCGGGGAGCTGTTTTTT. Protein: CASRLVSETVNTGELFF.

This clone was recorded a few times. This chain links TRBV30 with TRBJ2-7; 9 positions agree with TRBD2. Germline assignment: CDR1 GTSNPN and CDR2 SVGIG (reference sequence). The CDR3 is 13 amino acids. V shed 2 bases, J shed 2 bases, and the junction held 1 base outside the gene matches. CDR3: CAWSSGGTYEQYF. DNA of the CDR3: TGTGCCTGGAGTAGCGGGGGGACCTACGAGCAGTACTTC.

This clone was counted at least ten times. The rearrangement joins TRBV5-1 to TRBJ1-3; 8 nucleotides agree with TRBD1. The J segment lost 4 bases and the V segment lost 2 bases, leaving 2 bases of the junction unmatched. The CDR3 has 14 residues. The germline CDR1 and CDR2 sequences are SGHRS and YFSETQ. The DNA of the CDR3 is TGCGCCAGCAGCTTACGGGACAGGGGAAACACCATATATTTT. It encodes CASSLRDRGNTIYF.

This clone was seen ten or more times. This chain joins TRBV10-3 and TRBJ2-1, with D maybe TRBD1 (5 bases). Trimming shortened V by 4 bases and J by 7 bases, and 14 bases separated the two germline ends. The CDR3 is 14 amino acids. Germline CDR1 and CDR2: ENHRY and SYGVKD. Here the CDR3 reads CAISGTSGDNEQFF. The CDR3 nucleotides read TGTGCCATCAGTGGGACATCGGGTGATAATGAGCAGTTCTTC.